This paragraph covers one T cell receptor beta chain sequence. The specificity of this receptor is unknown. The data were obtained in a study of cytomegalovirus exposure and HLA in healthy donors (dated by TCRdb to about 2017). For the wider study: According to an earlier analysis of a few hundred of the donors, about 190 million T cells yielded some 120 million unique TCR beta sequences and about 300 Gb of sequence data. An early release that covered 640 HLA-typed donors contained about 290 gigabases of sequencing data and about 84 million unique TCR sequences. A separate validation cohort of 90 to 150 different subjects was used in addition to the roughly 640-subject first cohort. The study profiled the T cell repertoires of 550 to 700 subjects by immunosequencing and related them to cytomegalovirus serostatus. Rather than using new phenotypic data, the later analysis identified candidate immune exposures from TCR beta sequences and from how often those sequences occurred across donors. All discovery cohort repertoires had been generated on a single sequencing platform. Across around 400 genotyped donors of the cohort, an average of approximately 220,000 unique TCR beta nucleotide sequences per donor were sequenced, and 15% to 20% of those sequences were non-productive. Typing coverage differed by locus: A, B, C, DRB1 and DQB1 were typed in roughly 629-630 donors, DQA1 in approximately 520, DPA1 in around 580, and DPB1 in 472. Among the approximately 400 genotyped donors, around 79% belonged to the genetic ancestry cluster associated with self-reported Caucasian donors. Donor age, sex, ethnicity and CMV serostatus were compiled alongside the repertoire data. Genome-wide SNP genotypes for about 60% of the roughly 670 donors were used in a later genetic analysis, which treated that subset as a discovery cohort. The study aimed to test whether cataloging public T cell receptors could reveal signatures of past pathogen exposure. An earlier analysis of about 620 of the donors applied high-throughput TCR beta sequencing to assess whether each TCR beta V gene segment acted as functional or pseudogenic. Roughly five DR-DQ haplotypes were handled as single units for association and clustering because linkage in the cohort was strong. HLA typing covered class I and class II loci at four-digit resolution. High-throughput TCR immunosequencing, statistical association of individual TCRs with disease status, and machine learning were combined to predict cytomegalovirus infection status. In a later analysis, previously published TCR beta repertoires from some 640 donors were re-analyzed and high-resolution HLA genotyping was added so that TCR occurrence patterns could be studied. Here is what the overall study found, with its caveats: A further reported finding was that TCR beta sequences accurately predicted the HLA-A and HLA-B alleles for most subjects in the first cohort. Because the 87-base-pair reads could not distinguish some IMGT-functional V segments, including TRBV6-2 and TRBV6-3, those segments were excluded. While some public TCRs were present in many individuals, most TCR sequences turned up only very rarely across donors. Immune exposure information for the cohort was limited to CMV serostatus. A later analysis found that TCR association rates varied across HLA loci, with DRB1 alleles showing the most associated TCRs and HLA-C alleles the fewest. An association between a missense DCLRE1C variant and V-gene and J-gene trimming of TCR beta chains was found in a later genetic analysis and replicated in an independent cohort. According to the authors, the approach could potentially be generalized to other disease states and immunological phenotypes. A few of the identified cytomegalovirus-associated TCR beta chains were confirmed in vitro to be specific for cytomegalovirus antigens. A later analysis found that most CMV-associated TCR beta chains appeared HLA-restricted, with HLA associations seemingly driven largely by CMV exposure. The classifier was reported to diagnose cytomegalovirus status with high specificity and sensitivity in both the original and validation cohorts. Linkage disequilibrium might explain the correlated functional status among segregating V segments, but an unknown experimental factor could not be ruled out. In a later analysis, HLA-associated TCR beta chains were found to be more clonally expanded and to have lower generation probabilities than equally common non-associated chains. When HLA alleles, especially DR and DQ, strongly co-occurred, TCR associations were difficult to assign to individual alleles. Because some donors lacked HLA typing at each locus, the association tests relied only on the typed subset. The cohort was sequenced for TCR beta chains only, and without alpha or paired-chain data the features that could be detected were limited. In a later analysis, 15,000 to 20,000 TCR beta sequences were associated with specific HLA alleles at a false discovery rate of 0.05. The presence/absence analyses assumed that sequencing depth was roughly uniform across donors, and that assumption may not be true. A group of highly shared sequence variants was considered likely to be a technical artifact of the sequencing pipeline. In an earlier analysis of several hundred of the donors, most TCR beta V segments were observed in productive rearrangements about 90% or about 30% of the time, broadly matching IMGT annotations. Compared with the roughly 700-donor mean, donors in an Asian-associated ancestry cluster had fewer N-insertions in productive TCRs, according to a later genetic analysis. Because counts were too low, more than 15 rarely observed V segments, including chromosome 9 orphons, were excluded from the earlier analysis of some 540 of the donors. A total of roughly 160 TCR beta chains were listed by the study as associated with cytomegalovirus. A later analysis reported that several top co-occurrence clusters appeared linked to parvovirus B19, influenza, CMV and Epstein-Barr virus.

Libraries came from the immunoSEQ multiplex PCR assay. A mixture of 60 forward primers for TCR Vbeta segments and 13 reverse primers for TCR Jbeta segments was used in the multiplex PCR. Amplification of the CDR3 region of rearranged TCR beta genes was performed with a multiplex PCR assay on genomic DNA. On the Illumina HiSeq System, the amplified TCR beta libraries were sequenced as 87-base-pair reads. In the original analysis: A later analysis counted approximately 84 million unique TCR beta chains across the 666 repertoires, and some 12 million of these chains were shared by at least two donors. Raw reads were error-corrected and collapsed into unique sequences by a nearest-neighbor algorithm in which closely related sequences were merged to remove PCR and sequencing errors. To assign V, D and J gene segments, CDR3 sequences were aligned to IMGT reference sequences. For a sequence to be retained, at least a six-nucleotide match to both a V gene segment and a J gene segment was required. Rearrangements were classified as productive when the CDR3 lacked stop codons and remained in frame with V and J, and all other rearrangements were classified as non-productive. Following IMGT convention, CDR3 was defined as the stretch from the second conserved V-encoded cysteine up to the conserved J-encoded phenylalanine. In an earlier analysis of approximately 590 of the donors, sequences lacking an unambiguous match to a single V gene segment were excluded. In an earlier analysis of some 590 of the donors, a V segment was called functional when productive rearrangements were above 56.7%, and segregating when the standard deviation between donors exceeded 5%. A statistical classification framework was built to diagnose cytomegalovirus status from the catalog of TCR beta chain sequences. A later analysis assigned V and J genes by comparing TCR nucleotide sequences with IMGT/GENE-DB human TR gene sequences. Using the TCRdist pipeline, a later analysis assigned CDR3 sequences along with most-parsimonious VDJ recombination scenarios. A later analysis defined each TCR beta chain by its CDR3 amino acid sequence plus V-gene family, and excluded reads lacking a unique V-gene family. A later analysis removed roughly 590 highly shared, low-generation-probability nucleotide sequences to deal with suspected cross-contamination and a sequencing artifact. In a later analysis, a clonal expansion index was calculated for each public chain from normalized within-repertoire ranks of inferred template counts. In a later analysis, generation probabilities were computed with a VDJ recombination model fitted to out-of-frame rearrangements, and the resulting probabilities were checked against IGoR. A later analysis scored TCR-TCR, TCR-HLA and TCR-CMV co-occurrence with hypergeometric tests, applying a repertoire-size bias correction to TCR pairs. To estimate false discovery rates, a later analysis permuted the HLA or CMV assignments 20 times. In a later analysis, co-occurring TCRs were grouped using DBSCAN, with TCRdist sequence similarity added in when clustering inside HLA-allele-positive subsets. Repertoires with fewer than 30,000 or more than 120,000 public chains were left out of co-occurrence clustering, as were a few repertoires with anomalous nucleotide sharing. Entries here come from immuneACCESS through TCRdb and include only in-frame sequences with V and J called. Some clones fail to appear in such tables; in the studies checked, an unresolved V gene covers under half of the shortfall, and the cause of the remainder is unknown. That table supplies the V and J calls and clone size; D and trimming were determined from the DNA. This sample's table has entries for about 190,000 clones. The ten largest account for 6.5% of the sample.

In total, 600 or so healthy bone marrow donors made up the cohort. All cohort members were sampled while nominally healthy, although unrecorded immune exposures were likely present. The donor tested CMV seronegative, placing the donor among the 350 or so seronegative members of the cohort. Every donor gave a peripheral blood sample, and the peripheral blood mononuclear cells from that sample were used for TCR beta sequencing. The Qiagen DNeasy Blood Extraction Kit was used to extract genomic DNA from the blood cell samples. V drops 6 bases and J drops 4 bases, leaving 28 bases in between. CDR1 and CDR2 were assigned from the germline V gene (reference sequence) as MNHEY and SMNVEV. Spanning cysteine to phenylalanine, the CDR3 consists of 18 amino acids. Only the CDR3 part of the read is kept: 54 bases, read in frame from the first base.

Recombination connected TRBV27 to TRBJ2-7, with a tentative D gene TRBD1 over 6 matching bases. Sequencing was performed on PBMCs. The clonotype was recovered from a man younger than 40 in good health and CMV-seronegative. The CDR3 region reads CASSPQGRSPPFFYEQYF. The nucleotide sequence reads TGTGCCAGCAGCCCACAGGGTCGATCCCCCCCTTTTTTTTACGAGCAGTACTTC.